Each of the 5 T cell receptor beta chains below was sequenced from the same sample in a study of OX40 agonist ivuxolimab in advanced cancers. TCRdb's copy holds only in-frame clones and misses some; the assay was immunoSEQ multiplex PCR. Seen here are tens of thousands of clones, around 86% observed once, and the top ten hold 0.25% to 0.4%. The source material was CD4+ or CD8+ T cells sorted from blood, sampled in a trial of the OX40 agonist ivuxolimab. These receptors were collected from an adult with an advanced solid tumor such as melanoma, head and neck, liver or kidney cancer.

The chain links TRBV30 to TRBJ1-2, with unresolved D. Trimming stripped 0 bases from V and 5 bases from J, with 10 bases between. The CDR3 has 13 amino acids. Germline values: CDR1 GTSNPN, CDR2 SVGIG (reference sequence). CDR3 sequence reads: CAWSVQPGYGYTF. The CDR3, as DNA: TGTGCCTGGAGTGTACAGCCGGGGTATGGCTACACCTTC.

The gene calls are TRBV28 and TRBJ2-7; D call uncertain. The germline V gene has CDR1 MDHEN and CDR2 SYDVKM. The V and J ends lost 5 bases and 6 bases respectively, with 14 bases between them. There are 13 residues in the CDR3. CDR3 nucleotides: TGTGCCAGCAGTACATCCCCGGGTGGCGAGCAGTACGTC. Its translation: CASSTSPGGEQYV.

V usage is TRBV6-5 and J usage is TRBJ1-1; D gene unclear. Between the trimmed V and J ends, which lost 7 bases and 6 bases, there was a span of 18 bases. This CDR3 contains 14 residues. Germline CDR1 is MNHEY and CDR2 is SVGAGI. The CDR3, as DNA: TGTGCCAGCACACCGGGCCGAGACCGTCCTGAAGCTTTCTTT. Protein sequence: CASTPGRDRPEAFF.

The chain employs TRBV6-5 and TRBJ1-1, with unresolved D. The V end lost 5 bases, the J end lost 10 bases, and 11 bases lay between the germline ends. This CDR3 has 11 amino acids. In germline, CDR1 is MNHEY, CDR2 SVGAGI. The CDR3, as DNA: TGTGCCAGCAGTGAAGTAATAAGAGCTTTCTTT. Protein sequence: CASSEVIRAFF.

This chain uses TRBV7-6 with TRBJ2-2; TRBD2 is a possible D gene (5 bases). This CDR3 comprises 14 residues. V gave up 1 base and J gave up 7 bases, with 10 bases separating them. Germline V gives CDR1 SGHVS, CDR2 FNYEAQ. The CDR3 loop reads CASSLELARGELFF. In nucleotides, the CDR3 is TGTGCCAGCAGCTTAGAGCTAGCCCGCGGGGAGCTGTTTTTT.